These 27 T cell receptor beta chains share one sample of origin, sequenced in a study of T cell repertoires in cytomegalovirus infection. TCRdb redid the calling of the reads with MiXCR, one entry per CDR3 protein. This repertoire shows around 100,000 distinct CDR3 sequences, more than 20% found once; its top ten account for about two fifths. Input material: CD8+ T cells from PBMCs. These receptors were collected from a human donor in good health (CMV status not recorded). Some clones in this sample may be carry-over from other donors' samples.

The chain combines TRBV10-1 with TRBJ1-3; unclear D gene. Germline V gene lookup returns CDR1 WNHNN and CDR2 SYGVQD (reference sequence). V lost 6 bases to trimming and J lost 3 bases, with 12 bases between them. The CDR3 length is 14 residues. The CDR3 loop reads CASRNFLIGNTIYF. For the CDR3, the DNA is TGCGCCAGCAGGAATTTTTTAATTGGAAACACCATATATTTT.

The chain joins TRBV4-3 to TRBJ2-5; the D gene is possibly TRBD1 (6 bases). Germline V gene data show CDR1 as LGHNA and CDR2 as YSLEER. The V gene lost 4 bases and the J gene lost 7 bases, with 16 bases spanning the gap. The CDR3 runs to 14 residues. The CDR3 region has the DNA TGCGCCAGCAGCCCAAAGACAGGTGGGGGGACCCAGTACTTC. Its translation: CASSPKTGGGTQYF.

The chain links TRBV25-1 to TRBJ2-2; 9 bases are shared with TRBD2. This CDR3 spans 15 amino acids. Germline V gene data show CDR1 as MGHDK and CDR2 as SYGVNS. Losses at the gene ends were 7 bases for V and 2 bases for J; bases not matched to a gene: 5. The CDR3 sequence is CASKGTSPNTGELFF. CDR3 nucleotides: TGTGCCAGCAAGGGGACTAGCCCTAACACCGGGGAGCTGTTTTTT.

This clonotype showed up many times. This chain links TRBV28 with TRBJ2-3, with 8 nucleotides matching TRBD2. The germline gives CDR1 MDHEN, CDR2 SYDVKM. Trimming took 6 bases from V and 3 from J; bases not matched to a gene: 8. CDR3 length: 15 amino acids. This CDR3 is CASSLGRERTDTQYF. The CDR3 DNA sequence: TGTGCCAGCAGCCTCGGGAGGGAGAGGACAGATACGCAGTATTTT. Full variable domain (outside the CDR3, taken from reference TRBV28 and TRBJ2-3): DVKVTQSSRYLVKRTGEKVFLECVQDMDHENMFWYRQDPGLGLRLIYFSYDVKMKEKGDIPEGYSVSREKKERFSLILESASTNQTSMYLCASSLGRERTDTQYFGPGTRLTVL.

This chain uses TRBV20-1 with TRBJ1-2, with D uncertain. This CDR3 region has 12 residues. V lost 3 bases, J lost 1 base, and 6 bases lay in between. Germline CDR1 DFQATT, CDR2 SNEGSKA (reference sequence). CDR3 amino acids: CSASANNYGYTF. The CDR3 coding sequence is TGCAGTGCTAGTGCGAATAACTATGGCTACACCTTC.

The V gene is TRBV20-1, the J gene TRBJ2-1; D remains unclear. The ends were cut back, 2 bases at V and 3 bases at J, with 11 bases in the middle. Germline V gene sequence: CDR1 DFQATT, CDR2 SNEGSKA (reference sequence). This CDR3 contains 14 residues. The CDR3 coding sequence is TGCAGTGCTAGACCCTACCGGAACTACAATGAGCAGTTCTTC. Amino acids: CSARPYRNYNEQFF.

This clonotype was observed a few times. The rearrangement uses TRBV28 and TRBJ1-6; no reliable D call. The germline gives CDR1 MDHEN, CDR2 SYDVKM. Trimming pared 6 bases from V and 0 bases from J, leaving 6 bases between. This CDR3 comprises 14 residues. The CDR3, as DNA: TGTGCCAGCAGGAGGAGCTCCTATAATTCACCCCTCCACTTT. It is translated as CASRRSSYNSPLHF.

This clonotype was counted ten times or more. The chain joins TRBV29-1 to TRBJ1-3; D call uncertain. V shed 5 bases and J shed 0 bases, with 11 bases lying between them. CDR3 length equals 14 residues. Germline V lookup: CDR1 SQVTM, CDR2 ANQGSEA. CDR3 sequence (DNA): TGCAGCGTTCTGACGGGGATCTCTGGAAACACCATATATTTT. This translates into CSVLTGISGNTIYF. Full variable domain (missing parts from reference TRBV29-1 and TRBJ1-3): SAVISQKPSRDICQRGTSLTIQCQVDSQVTMMFWYRQQPGQSLTLIATANQGSEATYESGFVIDKFPISRPNLTFSTLTVSNMSPEDSSIYLCSVLTGISGNTIYFGEGSWLTVV.

This clonotype has more than one count but fewer than ten. J is TRBJ2-7 and V is TRBV29-1; 9 bases fit TRBD1. The germline V gene has CDR1 SQVTM and CDR2 ANQGSEA. The junction had 12 bases not matched to a gene; V was cut back by 2 bases and J by 4 bases. This CDR3 has 16 amino acids. In DNA form, the CDR3 reads TGCAGCGTTGAAAGGTGGGGGACAGGGAGAGATTACGAGCAGTACTTC. It specifies CSVERWGTGRDYEQYF.

The chain has TRBV3-1 and TRBJ2-1; 7 bases align to TRBD1. With V trimmed by 3 bases and J by 0 bases, 8 bases remained unmatched. The CDR3 length is 17 residues. CDR1 and CDR2 (germline): LGHDT, YNNKEL (reference sequence). This chain's CDR3 is CASSHPSQGDSYNEQFF. As DNA, the CDR3 is TGTGCCAGCAGCCACCCTTCCCAGGGGGACTCCTACAATGAGCAGTTCTTC.

This clonotype was seen only once. The V gene is TRBV20-1, the J gene TRBJ1-4; D is undetermined. V lost 3 bases and J 0 bases, leaving 14 bases between the germline ends. The V gene's germline CDR1 is DFQATT and CDR2 SNEGSKA (reference sequence). The CDR3 runs to 16 residues. The DNA for the CDR3 is TGCAGTGCTAGTCCCACCCGGGGATCAACTAATGAAAAACTGTTTTTT. Translation: CSASPTRGSTNEKLFF.

This clonotype occurred many times. The genes are TRBV7-2 and TRBJ1-1; D remains unclear. This CDR3 contains 14 residues. V was clipped by 4 bases and J by 5 bases, with 14 bases between them. Germline lookup yields CDR1 SGHTA and CDR2 FQGNSA. The CDR3 bases are TGTGCCAGCAGCTCGTTAAATAGGAGGACTGAAGCTTTCTTT. Its translation is CASSSLNRRTEAFF.

The CDR3 spells CASSRTLQETQYF. As DNA, the CDR3 is TGTGCCAGCAGCCGAACTTTACAAGAGACCCAGTACTTC. The chain couples TRBV5-6 to TRBJ2-5; no clear D gene. The CDR3 totals 13 residues. Germline CDR1 SGHDT, CDR2 YYEEEE. The ends were cut back, 4 bases at V and 2 bases at J, with 9 bases in the middle.

This clonotype occurred a few times. The chain has TRBV29-1 and TRBJ2-2; the match to TRBD2 covers 11 bases. Looked up from germline, CDR1 is SQVTM and CDR2 is ANQGSEA. Unmatched junction bases numbered 15, after V lost 1 base and J lost 5 bases. This CDR3 comprises 19 residues. CDR3 sequence: CSVEAPSTTSGGGTGELFF. For the CDR3, the DNA is TGCAGCGTTGAAGCACCGAGTACTACTAGCGGGGGTGGAACCGGGGAGCTGTTTTTT.

CDR3 bases: TGTGCCAGCAGTGACAGCGGGGGGGCCGGGGAGCTGTTTTTT. This gives the protein CASSDSGGAGELFF. V gene TRBV6-4 combines with J gene TRBJ2-2, with TRBD2 matching 10 bases. Germline V gene data show CDR1 as MRHNA and CDR2 as SNTAGT. With V trimmed by 2 bases and J by 6 bases, 0 bases remained unmatched. The CDR3 spans 14 residues.

This clonotype was seen a handful of times. The V and J genes are TRBV29-1 and TRBJ1-3, with D maybe TRBD1 (5 bases). CDR1 SQVTM and CDR2 ANQGSEA come from the germline V gene. This CDR3 has 15 residues. V was pared by 6 bases and J by 7 bases, with 22 bases between. The CDR3 loop reads CSVGGGVESVNTIYF. The CDR3 nucleotides read TGCAGCGTCGGCGGAGGGGTTGAGTCCGTGAACACCATATATTTT.

This clonotype was recorded once. The J gene is TRBJ2-3, the V gene TRBV7-3, with 7 bases identical to TRBD2. The CDR3 runs to 16 residues. With 5 bases clipped from V and 0 bases from J, the junction kept 8 bases outside the gene matches. Germline V CDR1 and CDR2: SGHTA, FQGTGA. CDR3 sequence reads: CASSPKSGGSTDTQYF. The CDR3 bases are TGTGCCAGCAGCCCTAAGTCGGGGGGTAGCACAGATACGCAGTATTTT.

This clonotype was picked up many times. V is TRBV19 and J is TRBJ1-5, with 8 bases matching TRBD1. This CDR3 region has 12 residues. Trimming cost V 7 bases and J 6 bases; bases outside gene matches: 2. Looked up from germline, CDR1 is LNHDA and CDR2 is SQIVND (reference sequence). Here the CDR3 reads CASKDRAQPQHF. Here the CDR3 DNA reads TGTGCCAGTAAGGACAGGGCTCAGCCCCAGCATTTT.

The J gene is TRBJ1-1, the V gene TRBV3-1; D unresolved. Germline assignment: CDR1 LGHDT and CDR2 YNNKEL (reference sequence). The CDR3 runs to 14 residues. Trimming cost V 1 base and J 5 bases, with 11 bases left between them. The CDR3 loop reads CASSQGPLGTEAFF. The CDR3 DNA follows: TGTGCCAGCAGCCAAGGGCCCCTGGGGACTGAAGCTTTCTTT.

There are many counts of this clonotype. This chain uses TRBV11-2 with TRBJ2-7, with D tentatively TRBD2 (6 bases). Trimming removed 1 base at V and 3 bases at J, with 16 bases between. Germline V gene lookup returns CDR1 SGHAT and CDR2 FQNNGV. The CDR3 totals 16 residues. The chain's CDR3 is CASSLAQPGSGYEQYF. CDR3 nucleotide sequence: TGTGCCAGCAGCTTAGCCCAGCCGGGTAGCGGCTACGAGCAGTACTTC.

In this sample, this clonotype turned up a few times. V and J are TRBV5-4 and TRBJ2-2, with 7 bases identical to TRBD2. CDR1 and CDR2 (germline): SGHNT, YYREEE (reference sequence). The CDR3 runs 16 residues. The V and J ends lost 1 base and 0 bases, in that order; junction bases with no gene match: 3. CDR3 nucleotide sequence: TGTGCCAGCAGCTTGCTAGCGGAGGCGAACACCGGGGAGCTGTTTTTT. Encoded protein: CASSLLAEANTGELFF. Supplemented by reference TRBV5-4 and TRBJ2-2, the full variable domain reads ETGVTQSPTHLIKTRGQQVTLRCSSQSGHNTVSWYQQALGQGPQFIFQYYREEENGRGNFPPRFSGLQFPNYSSELNVNALELDDSALYLCASSLLAEANTGELFFGEGSRLTVL.

This clonotype was found many times. This chain uses TRBV6-2 or TRBV6-3 with TRBJ2-5; D uncertain. The CDR3 length is 16 residues. Deletions cut 3 bases from V and 1 base from J, with 15 bases between. Germline V CDR1 and CDR2: MNHEY, SVGEGT. The CDR3 DNA follows: TGTGCCAGCAGTTATAAGTCTCGGCGGACCCAAGAGACCCAGTACTTC. It encodes CASSYKSRRTQETQYF.

This clonotype occurred many times. This chain connects TRBV7-2 to TRBJ1-1; TRBD1 agrees at 7 bases. The J segment lost 6 bases and the V segment lost 4 bases, leaving 11 bases of the junction unmatched. CDR3 length equals 15 residues. Germline CDR1 is SGHTA and CDR2 is FQGNSA. The CDR3 spells CASSSKNRGVPEAFF. The CDR3 nucleotides read TGTGCCAGCAGCTCCAAAAACAGGGGAGTCCCTGAAGCTTTCTTT. Full variable domain (rest looked up from reference TRBV7-2 and TRBJ1-1): GAGVSQSPSNKVTEKGKDVELRCDPISGHTALYWYRQSLGQGLEFLIYFQGNSAPDKSGLPSDRFSAERTGGSVSTLTIQRTQQEDSAVYLCASSSKNRGVPEAFFGQGTRLTVV.

This clonotype was seen a handful of times. This rearrangement joins TRBV6-2 or TRBV6-3 to TRBJ2-7, with TRBD1 identical over 7 bases. Trimming removed 5 bases from V and 1 base from J; junction bases left unmatched: 11. CDR3 length: 16 amino acids. Germline V gene sequence: CDR1 MNHEY, CDR2 SVGEGT. CDR3 loop: CASSTYSGTDSYEQYF. The CDR3 DNA follows: TGTGCCAGCAGTACTTACTCCGGGACAGATTCCTACGAGCAGTACTTC.

The V gene is TRBV7-9, the J gene TRBJ1-1, with D perhaps TRBD1 (6 bases). Trimming stripped 1 base from V and 1 base from J, with 16 bases between. This CDR3 contains 17 residues. Germline assignment: CDR1 SEHNR and CDR2 FQNEAQ (reference sequence). The chain's CDR3 is CASSLGGGRGANTEAFF. CDR3 sequence (DNA): TGTGCCAGCAGCTTAGGGGGAGGCAGGGGAGCGAACACTGAAGCTTTCTTT.

This clonotype came up a few times. The chain employs TRBV27 and TRBJ2-1, with no clear D. V shed 3 bases and J shed 8 bases, with 11 bases lying between them. CDR1 and CDR2 (germline): MNHEY, SMNVEV (reference sequence). CDR3 length: 13 amino acids. The CDR3 DNA reads as TGTGCCAGCAGTTTCCCCTCACGAGATGAGCAGTTCTTC. Residues: CASSFPSRDEQFF.

A few counts support this clonotype. This chain links TRBV6-6 with TRBJ2-2, with D perhaps matching TRBD2 (6 bases). The V end lost 6 bases, the J end lost 4 bases, and 21 bases lay between the germline ends. Germline V lookup: CDR1 MNHNY, CDR2 SVGAGI (reference sequence). CDR3 length: 17 amino acids. The CDR3, as DNA: TGTGCCAGCAGCCCGACGGGCAGGGAGGACGGCACCGGGGAGCTGTTTTTT. Translated, it gives CASSPTGREDGTGELFF.